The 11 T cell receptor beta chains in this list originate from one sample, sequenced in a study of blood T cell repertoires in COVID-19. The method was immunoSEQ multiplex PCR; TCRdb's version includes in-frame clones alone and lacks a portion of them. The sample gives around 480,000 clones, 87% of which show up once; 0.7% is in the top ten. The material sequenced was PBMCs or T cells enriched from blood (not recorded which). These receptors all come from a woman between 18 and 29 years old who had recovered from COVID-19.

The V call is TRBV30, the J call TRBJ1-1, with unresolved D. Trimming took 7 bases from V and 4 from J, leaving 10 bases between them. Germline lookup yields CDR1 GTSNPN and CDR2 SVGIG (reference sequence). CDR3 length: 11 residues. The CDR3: CAYQVRTEAFF. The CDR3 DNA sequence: TGTGCCTATCAGGTCCGCACTGAAGCTTTCTTT.

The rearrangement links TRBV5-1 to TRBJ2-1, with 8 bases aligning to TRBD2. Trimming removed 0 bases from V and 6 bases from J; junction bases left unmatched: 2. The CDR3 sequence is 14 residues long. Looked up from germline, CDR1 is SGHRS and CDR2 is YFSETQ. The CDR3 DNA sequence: TGCGCCAGCAGCTTGGTTGCGGGGGGCAATGAGCAGTTCTTC. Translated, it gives CASSLVAGGNEQFF.

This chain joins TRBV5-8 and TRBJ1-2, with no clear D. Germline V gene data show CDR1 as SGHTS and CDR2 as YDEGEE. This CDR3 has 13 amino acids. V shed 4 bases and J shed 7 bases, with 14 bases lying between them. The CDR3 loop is CASSPIGVRGYTF. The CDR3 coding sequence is TGTGCCAGCAGCCCGATCGGGGTACGTGGCTACACCTTC.

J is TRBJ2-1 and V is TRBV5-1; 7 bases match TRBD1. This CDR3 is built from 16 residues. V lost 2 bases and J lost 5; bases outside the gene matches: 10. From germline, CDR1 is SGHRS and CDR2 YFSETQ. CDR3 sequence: CASSFLQGIYDNEQFF. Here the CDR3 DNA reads TGCGCCAGCAGCTTCTTACAGGGGATCTATGACAATGAGCAGTTCTTC.

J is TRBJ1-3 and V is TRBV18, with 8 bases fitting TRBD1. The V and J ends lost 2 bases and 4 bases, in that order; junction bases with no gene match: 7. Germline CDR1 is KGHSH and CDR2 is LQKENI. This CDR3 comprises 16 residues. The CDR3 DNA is TGTGCCAGCTCACCAAGCTCCGCAGGGGGCGGAAACACCATATATTTT. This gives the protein CASSPSSAGGGNTIYF.

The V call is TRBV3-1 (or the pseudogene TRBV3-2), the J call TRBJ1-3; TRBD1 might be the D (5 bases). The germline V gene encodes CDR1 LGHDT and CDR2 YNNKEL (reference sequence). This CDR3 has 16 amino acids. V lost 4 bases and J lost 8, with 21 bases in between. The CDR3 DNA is TGTGCCAGCAGCCCGGCTAGGGGTCTCGAGGCGGACACCATATATTTT. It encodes CASSPARGLEADTIYF.

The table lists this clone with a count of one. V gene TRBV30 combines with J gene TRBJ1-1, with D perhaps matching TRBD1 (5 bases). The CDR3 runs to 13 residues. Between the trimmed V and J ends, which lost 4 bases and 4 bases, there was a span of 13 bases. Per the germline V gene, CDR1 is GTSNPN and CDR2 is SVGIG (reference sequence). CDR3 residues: CAWKQGTSTEAFF. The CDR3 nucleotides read TGTGCCTGGAAGCAGGGAACGAGCACTGAAGCTTTCTTT.

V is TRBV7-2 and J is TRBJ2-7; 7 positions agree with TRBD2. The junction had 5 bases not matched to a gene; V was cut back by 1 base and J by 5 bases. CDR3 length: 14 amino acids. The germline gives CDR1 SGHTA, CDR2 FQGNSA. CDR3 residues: CASSLVGTTNEQYF. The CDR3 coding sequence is TGTGCCAGCAGCTTAGTAGGGACTACTAACGAGCAGTACTTC.

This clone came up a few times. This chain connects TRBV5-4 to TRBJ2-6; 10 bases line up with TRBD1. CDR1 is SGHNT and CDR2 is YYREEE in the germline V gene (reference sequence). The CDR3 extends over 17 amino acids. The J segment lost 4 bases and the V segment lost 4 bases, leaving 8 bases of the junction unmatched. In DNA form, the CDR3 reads TGTGCCAGCAGCCGACGACAGGGGGCGGAAGGGGCCAACGTCCTGACTTTC. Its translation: CASSRRQGAEGANVLTF.

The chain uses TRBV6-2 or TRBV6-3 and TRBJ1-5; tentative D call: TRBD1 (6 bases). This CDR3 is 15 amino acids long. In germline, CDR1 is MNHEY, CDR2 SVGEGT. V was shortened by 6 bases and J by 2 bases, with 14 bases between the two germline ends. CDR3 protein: CASSSHRDGNQPQHF. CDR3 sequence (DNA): TGTGCCAGCAGCTCCCACAGGGATGGCAATCAGCCCCAGCATTTT.

CDR3 coding DNA: TGTGCCAGCAGTTGGAGCGGGGGGACTAGCACAGATACGCAGTATTTT. Its translation: CASSWSGGTSTDTQYF. The V gene is TRBV28, the J gene TRBJ2-3; 9 bases fit TRBD2. Unmatched junction bases numbered 5, after V lost 4 bases and J lost 0 bases. The CDR3 covers 16 residues. CDR1 and CDR2 (germline): MDHEN, SYDVKM. Drawing the rest from reference TRBV28 and TRBJ2-3, the complete variable domain is DVKVTQSSRYLVKRTGEKVFLECVQDMDHENMFWYRQDPGLGLRLIYFSYDVKMKEKGDIPEGYSVSREKKERFSLILESASTNQTSMYLCASSWSGGTSTDTQYFGPGTRLTVL.